This T cell receptor (beta chain) was identified during a study of T-cell memory formation after mild COVID-19. Study outcomes and limitations: Contracting clones localized mainly to CM and EM when CD4+ and mainly to EMRA when CD8+.

One entry per CDR3 protein, called by TCRdb with MiXCR from the 5' RACE reads. The sample lists about 60,000 distinct CDR3 sequences; 10% to 15% were seen once. Per germline, CDR1 SGHRS and CDR2 YFSETQ. The V end lost 4 bases, the J end lost 4 bases, and 11 bases lay between the germline ends. CDR3 length equals 14 residues. This clonotype was seen many times. What it binds is not known. The receptor comes from a man aged 18-30 years who had mild COVID-19 (a few samples of this study predate the infection). Cell type and time point are not known. V is TRBV5-1 and J is TRBJ2-2; tentatively, D is TRBD2 (5 bases). Material: PBMCs or a T cell subset sorted from them (not recorded which). In DNA, the CDR3 is TGCGCCAGCAGCAGACCAAGCGGCACCGGGGAGCTGTTTTTT. Translated: CASSRPSGTGELFF.